These 4 T cell receptor beta chains came from one sample sequenced in a study of cytomegalovirus exposure and HLA in healthy donors. The PCR ran on 60 Vbeta and 13 Jbeta primers. Only in-frame clones appear in the TCRdb table, and some are missing; sequencing was by immunoSEQ multiplex PCR. Seen here are around 200,000 clones, more than 70% observed once, and the top ten hold 4.5% to 5.5%. Sequenced material: PBMCs. These receptors were collected from a man younger than 40 in good health and CMV-seropositive.

The chain couples TRBV9 to TRBJ1-1, with 7 nucleotides matching TRBD1. V was pared by 3 bases and J by 5 bases, with 4 bases of the junction left unmatched. Looked up from germline, CDR1 is SGDLS and CDR2 is YYNGEE. The CDR3 runs 13 residues. The CDR3 loop reads CASSGDRETEAFF. The CDR3 coding sequence is TGTGCCAGCAGCGGCGACAGGGAGACTGAAGCTTTCTTT.

This clone showed up just once. The chain employs TRBV27 and TRBJ2-5, with TRBD1 matching over 7 bases. The length of the CDR3 is 15 residues. Germline V lookup: CDR1 MNHEY, CDR2 SMNVEV (reference sequence). V shed 3 bases, J shed 7 bases, and the junction held 11 bases outside the gene matches. The CDR3 is CASSFGQAGPWTQYF. The CDR3 DNA follows: TGTGCCAGCAGTTTCGGACAGGCTGGCCCATGGACCCAGTACTTC.

V is TRBV5-1 and J is TRBJ2-4, with unresolved D. CDR1 is SGHRS, CDR2 YFSETQ, per germline. Trimming removed 4 bases from V and 0 bases from J, with 8 bases in between. The CDR3 sequence is 14 residues long. CDR3 region: CASSNQLAKNIQYF. CDR3 DNA sequence: TGCGCCAGCAGCAACCAACTAGCCAAAAACATTCAGTACTTC.

V is TRBV7-2 and J is TRBJ1-5; D remains ambiguous. CDR3 length equals 15 residues. Germline V CDR1 and CDR2: SGHTA, FQGNSA. The V end was cut by 5 bases, the J end by 0 bases, with 11 bases between. This CDR3 is CASSPNSYSNQPQHF. The CDR3 DNA follows: TGTGCCAGCAGCCCAAATTCCTATAGCAATCAGCCCCAGCATTTT.